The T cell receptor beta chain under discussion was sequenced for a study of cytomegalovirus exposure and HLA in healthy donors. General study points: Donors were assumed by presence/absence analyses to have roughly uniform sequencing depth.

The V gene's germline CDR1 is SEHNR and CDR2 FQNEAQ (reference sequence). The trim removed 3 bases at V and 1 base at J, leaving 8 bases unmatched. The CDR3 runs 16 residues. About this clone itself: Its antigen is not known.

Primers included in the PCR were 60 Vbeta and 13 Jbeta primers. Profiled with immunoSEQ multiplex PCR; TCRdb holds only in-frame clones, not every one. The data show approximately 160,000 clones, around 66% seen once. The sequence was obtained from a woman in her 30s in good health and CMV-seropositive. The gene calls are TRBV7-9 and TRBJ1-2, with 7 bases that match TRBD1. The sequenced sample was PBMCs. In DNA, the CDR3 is TGTGCCAGCAGCTTCATGGGGACAGAAAATAACTATGGCTACACCTTC. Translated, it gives CASSFMGTENNYGYTF.